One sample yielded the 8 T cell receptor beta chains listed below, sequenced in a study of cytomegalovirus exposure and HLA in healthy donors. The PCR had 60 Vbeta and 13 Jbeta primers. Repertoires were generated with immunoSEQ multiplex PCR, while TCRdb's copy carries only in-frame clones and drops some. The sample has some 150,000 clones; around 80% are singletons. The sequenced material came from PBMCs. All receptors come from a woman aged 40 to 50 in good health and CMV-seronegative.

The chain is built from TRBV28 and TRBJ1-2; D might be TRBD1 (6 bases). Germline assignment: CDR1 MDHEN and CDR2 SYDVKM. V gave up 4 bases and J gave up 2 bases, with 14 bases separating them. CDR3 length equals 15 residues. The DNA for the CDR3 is TGTGCCAGCAGTTCTACGGACAGCCCGAACTATGGCTACACCTTC. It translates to CASSSTDSPNYGYTF.

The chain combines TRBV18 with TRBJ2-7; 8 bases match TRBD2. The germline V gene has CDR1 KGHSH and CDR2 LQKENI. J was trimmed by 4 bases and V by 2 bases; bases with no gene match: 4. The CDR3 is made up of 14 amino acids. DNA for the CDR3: TGTGCCAGCTCACCAGGGACTAGAACGTACGAGCAGTACTTC. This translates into CASSPGTRTYEQYF.

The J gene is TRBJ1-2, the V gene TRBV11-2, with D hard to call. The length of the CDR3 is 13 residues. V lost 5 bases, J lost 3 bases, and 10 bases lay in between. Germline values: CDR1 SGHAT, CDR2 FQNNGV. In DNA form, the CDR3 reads TGTGCCAGCAGCCCACACGGGGACTATGGCTACACCTTC. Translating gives CASSPHGDYGYTF.

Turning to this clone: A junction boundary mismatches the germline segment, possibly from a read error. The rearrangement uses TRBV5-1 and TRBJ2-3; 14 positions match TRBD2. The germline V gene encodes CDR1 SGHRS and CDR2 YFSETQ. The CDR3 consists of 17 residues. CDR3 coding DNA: TGCGCCAGCAGCTTGGCGGGGACTAGCGGGGGCTCAGATAAGCAGTATTTT. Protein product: CASSLAGTSGGSDKQYF.

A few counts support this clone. DNA for the CDR3: TGTGCCAGCAGTATTGGACTAGCGGGCACAGATACGCAGTATTTT. This translates into CASSIGLAGTDTQYF. The rearrangement links TRBV2 to TRBJ2-3, with 10 positions matching TRBD2. Germline V gives CDR1 SNHLY, CDR2 FYNNEI. V gave up 5 bases and J gave up 1 base; unmatched junction bases: 3. The CDR3 consists of 15 residues.

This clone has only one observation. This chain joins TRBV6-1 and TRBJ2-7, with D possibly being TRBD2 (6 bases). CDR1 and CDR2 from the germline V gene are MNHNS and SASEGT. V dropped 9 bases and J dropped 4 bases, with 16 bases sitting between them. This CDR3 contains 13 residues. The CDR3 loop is CASLWRAPYEQYF. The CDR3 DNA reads TGTGCCAGTTTATGGAGGGCTCCTTACGAGCAGTACTTC.

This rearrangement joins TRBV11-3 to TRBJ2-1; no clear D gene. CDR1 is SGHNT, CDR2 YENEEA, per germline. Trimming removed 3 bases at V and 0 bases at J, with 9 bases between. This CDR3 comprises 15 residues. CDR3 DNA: TGTGCCAGCAGCTTGGGCCCGAGCTCCTACAATGAGCAGTTCTTC. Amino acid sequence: CASSLGPSSYNEQFF.

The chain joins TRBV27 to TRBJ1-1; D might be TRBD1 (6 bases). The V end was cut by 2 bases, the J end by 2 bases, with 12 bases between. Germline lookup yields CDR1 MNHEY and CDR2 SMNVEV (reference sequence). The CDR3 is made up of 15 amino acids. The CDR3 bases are TGTGCCAGCAGTTTAATACCGGACAGCAACACTGAAGCTTTCTTT. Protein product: CASSLIPDSNTEAFF.